Listed here are 10 T cell receptor beta chains from one sample, sequenced in a study of T cell responses to AZD1222 COVID-19 vaccine. Data came from immunoSEQ multiplex PCR; TCRdb stores just in-frame clones and leaves some out. The sample contains around 110,000 clones, roughly 90% of which appear only once. Material: peripheral blood, obtained 28 days after the second AZD1222 dose. These receptor sequences come from an adult who received the AZD1222 COVID-19 vaccine.

V gene TRBV7-9 combines with J gene TRBJ1-1; 12 bases are a match to TRBD1. In germline, CDR1 is SEHNR, CDR2 FQNEAQ (reference sequence). V lost 5 bases and J lost 4; bases outside the gene matches: 2. The CDR3 has 14 residues. The CDR3 bases are TGTGCCAGCAGCCGGGGACAGGGGGCCACTGAAGCTTTCTTT. Protein: CASSRGQGATEAFF.

In its sample, this clone was seen once. The chain couples TRBV28 to TRBJ1-1; 7 bases are shared with TRBD1. CDR3 length equals 16 residues. V lost 6 bases to trimming and J lost 7 bases; unmatched junction nucleotides: 17. The germline gives CDR1 MDHEN, CDR2 SYDVKM. For the CDR3, the DNA is TGTGCCAGCAGCCTGACAGGGCCAGGTGTTTTAGTTGAAGCTTTCTTT. This gives the protein CASSLTGPGVLVEAFF.

A single count supports this clone. The chain links TRBV7-2 to TRBJ2-5; D unresolved. Trimming shortened V by 4 bases and J by 5 bases, and 11 bases separated the two germline ends. The CDR3 loop spans 13 amino acids. The germline V gene has CDR1 SGHTA and CDR2 FQGNSA. The CDR3 loop reads CASSSKAWETQYF. In DNA form, the CDR3 reads TGTGCCAGCAGCTCCAAGGCGTGGGAGACCCAGTACTTC.

The chain links TRBV18 to TRBJ1-1; possible D gene TRBD1, 5 bases. V was cut by 1 base and J by 4 bases, with 16 bases left in between. Germline V gives CDR1 KGHSH, CDR2 LQKENI. This CDR3 contains 16 residues. For the CDR3, the DNA is TGTGCCAGCTCACCACTAGAGGTACAGGAGAGCACTGAAGCTTTCTTT. Its translation is CASSPLEVQESTEAFF.

This chain connects TRBV6-5 to TRBJ1-1, with D perhaps matching TRBD1 (6 bases). The CDR3 contains 14 residues. Germline loops: CDR1 MNHEY, CDR2 SVGAGI. Trimming took off 5 bases at V and 1 base at J, with 11 bases between the two ends. The CDR3 is CASSLTGQNTEAFF. DNA of the CDR3: TGTGCCAGCAGTCTGACAGGCCAGAACACTGAAGCTTTCTTT.

The rearrangement joins TRBV4-3 to TRBJ1-2; D uncertain. This CDR3 contains 15 residues. The germline CDR1 and CDR2 sequences are LGHNA and YSLEER. The germline V and J ends were trimmed by 0 bases and 5 bases, with 13 bases remaining between them. CDR3 in amino acids: CASSQDIPEQYGYTF. CDR3 nucleotides: TGCGCCAGCAGCCAAGATATCCCGGAGCAATATGGCTACACCTTC.

The chain employs TRBV20-1 and TRBJ1-2; D unclear. CDR1 and CDR2 (germline): DFQATT, SNEGSKA (reference sequence). The CDR3 length is 11 residues. V shed 0 bases and J shed 7 bases, with 6 bases lying between them. CDR3 bases: TGCAGTGCTAGAGACTACTCTGGCTACACCTTC. Translating it yields CSARDYSGYTF.

This chain joins TRBV9 and TRBJ1-1; D call uncertain. Per germline, CDR1 SGDLS and CDR2 YYNGEE. V lost 0 bases and J lost 7, with 13 bases in between. This CDR3 has 14 residues. CDR3 loop: CASSVVSRTSEAFF. The DNA for the CDR3 is TGTGCCAGCAGCGTAGTGTCCAGAACAAGTGAAGCTTTCTTT.

This chain joins TRBV6-5 and TRBJ2-7; D is undetermined. This CDR3 is built from 11 residues. Trimming shortened V by 4 bases and J by 2 bases, and 3 bases separated the two germline ends. Germline CDR1 MNHEY, CDR2 SVGAGI. The CDR3 spells CASSWAYEQYF. CDR3 DNA sequence: TGTGCCAGCAGTTGGGCCTACGAGCAGTACTTC.

This clone was found a few times. The genes are TRBV18 and TRBJ1-5, with TRBD1 matching over 8 bases. Germline V gene sequence: CDR1 KGHSH, CDR2 LQKENI. Losses at the gene ends were 3 bases for V and 0 bases for J; bases not matched to a gene: 7. This CDR3 comprises 17 residues. The CDR3 spells CASSPGQVPYSNQPQHF. The CDR3 bases are TGTGCCAGCTCACCGGGACAGGTGCCTTATAGCAATCAGCCCCAGCATTTT.